These 27 T cell receptor beta chains originate from one sample sequenced in a study of regulatory dendritic cells for organ transplantation. These TCRs' antigens remain unknown. The protocol was immunoSEQ multiplex PCR, while the TCRdb copy is restricted to in-frame clones and leaves out a portion. The sample has around 11,000 clones; less than 70% are singletons. CFSE-labeled sorted T cells met regulatory or mature dendritic cells for less than 6 days. The sample comprised naive CD4+ T cells from blood cultured with dendritic cells. The sample's subset: CD45RA+ naive T cells. The source is a human donor in good health.

V and J are TRBV19 and TRBJ2-1, with 12 positions matching TRBD2. CDR1 and CDR2 from the germline V gene are LNHDA and SQIVND (reference sequence). The CDR3 totals 18 residues. Trimming took 5 bases from V and 3 from J; bases not matched to a gene: 11. CDR3 bases: TGTGCCAGTAGTGTTACTAGCGGGGGGTCCGTAATCTACAATGAGCAGTTCTTC. Residues: CASSVTSGGSVIYNEQFF.

This sequence joins TRBV15 and TRBJ1-1, with no clear D. Trimming took off 1 base at V and 3 bases at J, with 12 bases between the two ends. The CDR3 is 15 amino acids. Per the germline V gene, CDR1 is LNHNV and CDR2 is YYDKDF (reference sequence). DNA of the CDR3: TGTGCCACCAGCAGAGTTCTAAAGGCGGACACTGAAGCTTTCTTT. It is translated as CATSRVLKADTEAFF.

A few counts support this clone. This chain links TRBV7-2 with TRBJ1-3; the D is unclear. Germline CDR1 and CDR2: SGHTA and FQGNSA. The CDR3 is 12 residues long. Between the trimmed V and J ends, which lost 4 bases and 4 bases, there was a span of 5 bases. The CDR3 DNA sequence: TGTGCCAGCAGCTCGGTGGGAAACACCATATATTTT. Its protein product is CASSSVGNTIYF.

The chain couples TRBV20-1 to TRBJ2-5; D is unresolved. This CDR3 spans 10 amino acids. Trimming removed 6 bases from V and 1 base from J, with 3 bases in between. Per germline, CDR1 DFQATT and CDR2 SNEGSKA (reference sequence). The CDR3 bases are TGCAGTGCCATCCAAGAGACCCAGTACTTC. It translates to CSAIQETQYF.

The chain has TRBV7-9 and TRBJ1-1; the D is unclear. The length of the CDR3 is 14 residues. V was clipped by 7 bases and J by 2 bases, with 14 bases between them. The V gene's germline CDR1 is SEHNR and CDR2 FQNEAQ (reference sequence). The CDR3 DNA sequence: TGTGCCAGCACCACCCTGGGAGGCAACACTGAAGCTTTCTTT. This codes for CASTTLGGNTEAFF. Looking up the rest from reference TRBV7-9 and TRBJ1-1 gives the full variable domain: DTGVSQNPRHKITKRGQNVTFRCDPISEHNRLYWYRQTLGQGPEFLTYFQNEAQLEKSRLLSDRFSAERPKGSFSTLEIQRTEQGDSAMYLCASTTLGGNTEAFFGQGTRLTVV.

A note on this clone: This sample includes further DNA sequences coding for the same CDR3. The gene calls are TRBV19 and TRBJ2-1, with 11 nucleotides matching TRBD2. This CDR3 contains 15 residues. J was trimmed by 4 bases and V by 4 bases; bases with no gene match: 3. The germline V gene has CDR1 LNHDA and CDR2 SQIVND (reference sequence). CDR3 coding DNA: TGTGCCAGTAGTACAGGACTAGCGGGTTACAATGAGCAGTTCTTC. Residues: CASSTGLAGYNEQFF.

This chain joins TRBV6-1 and TRBJ2-2, with 8 bases that match TRBD1. The CDR3 has 15 amino acids. V trimming: 6 bases; J trimming: 4 bases; junction bases outside the gene matches: 7. Germline V CDR1 and CDR2: MNHNS, SASEGT. CDR3 region: CASRIGTGTTGELFF. In DNA form, the CDR3 reads TGTGCCAGCAGGATCGGGACAGGAACCACCGGGGAGCTGTTTTTT.

The chain joins TRBV6-5 to TRBJ1-5; perhaps TRBD1 as D (5 bases). V dropped 2 bases and J dropped 2 bases, with 10 bases sitting between them. The germline CDR1 and CDR2 sequences are MNHEY and SVGAGI. This CDR3 contains 15 residues. CDR3 bases: TGTGCCAGCAGTTACAGGGGTTCGGGCAATCAGCCCCAGCATTTT. It encodes CASSYRGSGNQPQHF.

The gene calls are TRBV5-1 and TRBJ1-2; possibly TRBD1 for D (5 bases). V shed 0 bases and J shed 8 bases, with 11 bases lying between them. Germline lookup yields CDR1 SGHRS and CDR2 YFSETQ. The CDR3 is 13 amino acids. The CDR3 nucleotides read TGCGCCAGCAGCTTGGCAGGGACTCGGGGCTACACCTTC. This gives the protein CASSLAGTRGYTF.

This chain links TRBV19 with TRBJ2-1, with a tentative D call TRBD1 (6 bases). The germline V gene encodes CDR1 LNHDA and CDR2 SQIVND (reference sequence). Trimming stripped 9 bases from V and 5 bases from J, with 17 bases between. The CDR3 loop spans 14 amino acids. CDR3 in amino acids: CARGPRGWDNEQFF. The CDR3 nucleotides are TGTGCCAGGGGGCCGAGGGGGTGGGACAATGAGCAGTTCTTC.

This clone was observed a few times. The chain carries TRBV5-6 and TRBJ1-3, with D hard to call. The CDR3 loop spans 15 amino acids. Germline assignment: CDR1 SGHDT and CDR2 YYEEEE. V dropped 4 bases and J dropped 0 bases, with 11 bases sitting between them. The CDR3 coding sequence is TGTGCCAGCAGCCGTTCGGTAAGCTCTGGAAACACCATATATTTT. It encodes CASSRSVSSGNTIYF.

This sequence joins TRBV9 and TRBJ2-1; TRBD2 matches 9 bases. Germline V gene sequence: CDR1 SGDLS, CDR2 YYNGEE. J gave up 6 bases and V 0 bases, and 7 bases lay outside the gene matches. The CDR3 sequence is 16 residues long. This chain's CDR3 is CASSVASSGGSNEQFF. In DNA, the CDR3 is TGTGCCAGCAGCGTAGCTAGTAGCGGGGGATCCAATGAGCAGTTCTTC.

The sample holds one count of this clone. This chain joins TRBV5-1 and TRBJ2-1, with 12 bases identical to TRBD2. The junction had 2 bases not matched to a gene; V was cut back by 3 bases and J by 4 bases. Germline V CDR1 and CDR2: SGHRS, YFSETQ. The CDR3 is 15 residues long. CDR3 in DNA: TGCGCCAGCAGCTCCGGGACTAGCGGGTACAATGAGCAGTTCTTC. It translates to CASSSGTSGYNEQFF.

V gene TRBV4-3 combines with J gene TRBJ1-2; maybe TRBD1 (6 bases). CDR1 LGHNA and CDR2 YSLEER come from the germline V gene. The CDR3 is 15 residues long. Trimming pared 1 base from V and 3 bases from J, leaving 12 bases between. The CDR3: CASSQGPGDHYGYTF. The CDR3 nucleotides are TGCGCCAGCAGCCAAGGTCCAGGGGATCACTATGGCTACACCTTC.

This clone has only a few counts. The rearrangement joins TRBV7-2 to TRBJ2-3; 10 bases agree with TRBD1. This CDR3 is 15 amino acids long. Germline V gives CDR1 SGHTA, CDR2 FQGNSA. V lost 3 bases to trimming and J lost 4 bases; unmatched junction nucleotides: 4. The CDR3 nucleotides read TGTGCCAGCAGCTTCGACAGGGGGCGGTCAGATACGCAGTATTTT. Encoded protein: CASSFDRGRSDTQYF.

This CDR3 reads CASNPGGPFNTGELFF. Here the CDR3 DNA reads TGCGCCAGCAATCCAGGAGGACCGTTTAACACCGGGGAGCTGTTTTTT. The V and J genes are TRBV10-1 and TRBJ2-2; D might be TRBD2 (5 bases). Germline CDR1 and CDR2: WNHNN and SYGVQD (reference sequence). Trimming removed 7 bases at V and 2 bases at J, with 17 bases between. The CDR3 runs to 16 residues.

J is TRBJ1-2 and V is TRBV5-4; the match to TRBD1 covers 8 bases. This CDR3 spans 13 amino acids. V shed 4 bases, J shed 8 bases, and the junction held 7 bases outside the gene matches. Germline CDR1 is SGHNT and CDR2 is YYREEE (reference sequence). The DNA of the CDR3 is TGTGCCAGCAGCCTCCAGGGGGCAGACGGCTACACCTTC. Its translation: CASSLQGADGYTF.

The V gene is TRBV2, the J gene TRBJ2-3; tentative D call: TRBD2 (5 bases). Germline V gene lookup returns CDR1 SNHLY and CDR2 FYNNEI. V was trimmed by 2 bases and J by 3 bases, leaving 6 bases between them. The CDR3 is 13 residues long. The chain's CDR3 is CASSETRTDTQYF. CDR3 nucleotide sequence: TGTGCCAGCAGTGAAACTAGAACAGATACGCAGTATTTT.

J is TRBJ2-7 and V is TRBV11-2, with 10 bases that match TRBD2. V lost 2 bases to trimming and J lost 2 bases; unmatched junction nucleotides: 3. The CDR3 covers 15 residues. The germline V gene has CDR1 SGHAT and CDR2 FQNNGV. The DNA of the CDR3 is TGTGCCAGCAGCTTAACTAGCGGGACTGCCTACGAGCAGTACTTC. It is translated as CASSLTSGTAYEQYF.

This clone was counted only a few times. The CDR3 spells CASSQELTRSGNTIYF. DNA of the CDR3: TGTGCCAGCAGCCAAGAACTCACCCGCTCTGGAAACACCATATATTTT. The V call is TRBV4-2, the J call TRBJ1-3; D unresolved. There are 16 residues in the CDR3. CDR1 and CDR2 from the germline V gene are LGHNA and YNFKEQ. Trimming took off 0 bases at V and 0 bases at J, with 9 bases between the two ends.

J is TRBJ2-1 and V is TRBV18; 10 bases align to TRBD1. V shed 3 bases, J shed 7 bases, and the junction held 3 bases outside the gene matches. The CDR3 is 14 amino acids. CDR1 is KGHSH and CDR2 is LQKENI in the germline V gene. The CDR3 protein is CASSPGTGENEQFF. CDR3 coding DNA: TGTGCCAGCTCACCCGGGACAGGGGAGAATGAGCAGTTCTTC.

This clone was observed a handful of times. The J gene is TRBJ2-4, the V gene TRBV2; TRBD1 matches at 8 bases. The CDR3 length is 13 residues. Germline V lookup: CDR1 SNHLY, CDR2 FYNNEI. Trimming cost V 4 bases and J 8 bases; bases outside gene matches: 4. The CDR3 region is CASSADREDIQYF. The CDR3 DNA sequence: TGTGCCAGCAGTGCGGACAGGGAGGACATTCAGTACTTC. Together with reference TRBV2 and TRBJ2-4, the CDR3 gives the full variable domain: EPEVTQTPSHQVTQMGQEVILRCVPISNHLYFYWYRQILGQKVEFLVSFYNNEISEKSEIFDDQFSVERPDGSNFTLKIRSTKLEDSAMYFCASSADREDIQYFGAGTRLSVL.

This clone has just a few counts. This chain uses TRBV7-6 with TRBJ2-3, with D tentatively TRBD2 (7 bases). The CDR3 consists of 14 residues. Trimming took 1 base from V and 4 from J, leaving 9 bases between them. Germline V gene sequence: CDR1 SGHVS, CDR2 FNYEAQ. The CDR3 bases are TGTGCCAGCAGCTTAGGCGGGGGCGCAGATACGCAGTATTTT. It is translated as CASSLGGGADTQYF.

This clone has a single count. The rearrangement uses TRBV2 and TRBJ2-5, with TRBD2 identical over 9 bases. The junction had 12 bases not matched to a gene; V was cut back by 2 bases and J by 2 bases. The CDR3 runs 18 residues. From germline, CDR1 is SNHLY and CDR2 FYNNEI. The CDR3 coding sequence is TGTGCCAGCAGTGAAAGGAGCGGGGGGCCCCCCCCACAAGAGACCCAGTACTTC. Residues: CASSERSGGPPPQETQYF.

The chain couples TRBV6-1 to TRBJ2-7, with a possible D match to TRBD2 (5 bases). Germline-derived CDR1 and CDR2 are MNHNS and SASEGT. This CDR3 spans 15 amino acids. Trimming pared 7 bases from V and 0 bases from J, leaving 16 bases between. This chain's CDR3 is CASMTRTGSSYEQYF. CDR3 nucleotide sequence: TGTGCCAGCATGACGAGGACGGGGAGCTCCTACGAGCAGTACTTC.

The chain couples TRBV18 to TRBJ1-2; 9 positions agree with TRBD1. Trimming removed 3 bases from V and 0 bases from J; junction bases left unmatched: 5. This CDR3 spans 16 amino acids. Per germline, CDR1 KGHSH and CDR2 LQKENI. CDR3 in DNA: TGTGCCAGCTCACCCGGGACAGGGACTTCTAACTATGGCTACACCTTC. Translated: CASSPGTGTSNYGYTF.

The chain couples TRBV23-1 to TRBJ1-1; TRBD1 matches 7 bases. TRBV23-1 qualifies as an ORF whose function is uncertain. The CDR3 consists of 20 residues. The junction had 22 bases not matched to a gene; V was cut back by 6 bases and J by 0 bases. For the CDR3, the DNA is TGCGCCAGCAGAGCACGACCGGGCTCGACAGGGCCGAACATGAACACTGAAGCTTTCTTT. It specifies CASRARPGSTGPNMNTEAFF.